Here is one T cell receptor beta chain with its context. Antigen: not known. The CDR3 length is 15 residues. Germline-derived CDR1 and CDR2 are LGHNA and YNFKEQ. V gave up 3 bases and J gave up 6 bases, with 15 bases separating them. This table comes from immunoSEQ multiplex PCR, and its TCRdb copy is limited to in-frame clones, with some not included. The sample carries roughly 1,000,000 clones, about four fifths recorded once. This record comes from a study of shared clonotypes between healthy human individuals. Study-level points and caveats: A handful of donors shared around 5% of their naive CD4 clonotypes. Sequencing depth was expected to influence donor clonotype sharing.

The sequence came from a young man in good health. Some clones in this sample may be carry-over from other donors' samples. Sequenced material: memory CD4+ T cells from PBMCs. The sample's subset: CD45RA-negative fraction. This chain uses TRBV4-2 with TRBJ2-1; D possibly corresponds to TRBD2 (6 bases). Written as DNA, the CDR3 is TGTGCCAGCAGCCAGGGGACTCATGGGCCCAATGAGCAGTTCTTC. This sequence encodes CASSQGTHGPNEQFF.